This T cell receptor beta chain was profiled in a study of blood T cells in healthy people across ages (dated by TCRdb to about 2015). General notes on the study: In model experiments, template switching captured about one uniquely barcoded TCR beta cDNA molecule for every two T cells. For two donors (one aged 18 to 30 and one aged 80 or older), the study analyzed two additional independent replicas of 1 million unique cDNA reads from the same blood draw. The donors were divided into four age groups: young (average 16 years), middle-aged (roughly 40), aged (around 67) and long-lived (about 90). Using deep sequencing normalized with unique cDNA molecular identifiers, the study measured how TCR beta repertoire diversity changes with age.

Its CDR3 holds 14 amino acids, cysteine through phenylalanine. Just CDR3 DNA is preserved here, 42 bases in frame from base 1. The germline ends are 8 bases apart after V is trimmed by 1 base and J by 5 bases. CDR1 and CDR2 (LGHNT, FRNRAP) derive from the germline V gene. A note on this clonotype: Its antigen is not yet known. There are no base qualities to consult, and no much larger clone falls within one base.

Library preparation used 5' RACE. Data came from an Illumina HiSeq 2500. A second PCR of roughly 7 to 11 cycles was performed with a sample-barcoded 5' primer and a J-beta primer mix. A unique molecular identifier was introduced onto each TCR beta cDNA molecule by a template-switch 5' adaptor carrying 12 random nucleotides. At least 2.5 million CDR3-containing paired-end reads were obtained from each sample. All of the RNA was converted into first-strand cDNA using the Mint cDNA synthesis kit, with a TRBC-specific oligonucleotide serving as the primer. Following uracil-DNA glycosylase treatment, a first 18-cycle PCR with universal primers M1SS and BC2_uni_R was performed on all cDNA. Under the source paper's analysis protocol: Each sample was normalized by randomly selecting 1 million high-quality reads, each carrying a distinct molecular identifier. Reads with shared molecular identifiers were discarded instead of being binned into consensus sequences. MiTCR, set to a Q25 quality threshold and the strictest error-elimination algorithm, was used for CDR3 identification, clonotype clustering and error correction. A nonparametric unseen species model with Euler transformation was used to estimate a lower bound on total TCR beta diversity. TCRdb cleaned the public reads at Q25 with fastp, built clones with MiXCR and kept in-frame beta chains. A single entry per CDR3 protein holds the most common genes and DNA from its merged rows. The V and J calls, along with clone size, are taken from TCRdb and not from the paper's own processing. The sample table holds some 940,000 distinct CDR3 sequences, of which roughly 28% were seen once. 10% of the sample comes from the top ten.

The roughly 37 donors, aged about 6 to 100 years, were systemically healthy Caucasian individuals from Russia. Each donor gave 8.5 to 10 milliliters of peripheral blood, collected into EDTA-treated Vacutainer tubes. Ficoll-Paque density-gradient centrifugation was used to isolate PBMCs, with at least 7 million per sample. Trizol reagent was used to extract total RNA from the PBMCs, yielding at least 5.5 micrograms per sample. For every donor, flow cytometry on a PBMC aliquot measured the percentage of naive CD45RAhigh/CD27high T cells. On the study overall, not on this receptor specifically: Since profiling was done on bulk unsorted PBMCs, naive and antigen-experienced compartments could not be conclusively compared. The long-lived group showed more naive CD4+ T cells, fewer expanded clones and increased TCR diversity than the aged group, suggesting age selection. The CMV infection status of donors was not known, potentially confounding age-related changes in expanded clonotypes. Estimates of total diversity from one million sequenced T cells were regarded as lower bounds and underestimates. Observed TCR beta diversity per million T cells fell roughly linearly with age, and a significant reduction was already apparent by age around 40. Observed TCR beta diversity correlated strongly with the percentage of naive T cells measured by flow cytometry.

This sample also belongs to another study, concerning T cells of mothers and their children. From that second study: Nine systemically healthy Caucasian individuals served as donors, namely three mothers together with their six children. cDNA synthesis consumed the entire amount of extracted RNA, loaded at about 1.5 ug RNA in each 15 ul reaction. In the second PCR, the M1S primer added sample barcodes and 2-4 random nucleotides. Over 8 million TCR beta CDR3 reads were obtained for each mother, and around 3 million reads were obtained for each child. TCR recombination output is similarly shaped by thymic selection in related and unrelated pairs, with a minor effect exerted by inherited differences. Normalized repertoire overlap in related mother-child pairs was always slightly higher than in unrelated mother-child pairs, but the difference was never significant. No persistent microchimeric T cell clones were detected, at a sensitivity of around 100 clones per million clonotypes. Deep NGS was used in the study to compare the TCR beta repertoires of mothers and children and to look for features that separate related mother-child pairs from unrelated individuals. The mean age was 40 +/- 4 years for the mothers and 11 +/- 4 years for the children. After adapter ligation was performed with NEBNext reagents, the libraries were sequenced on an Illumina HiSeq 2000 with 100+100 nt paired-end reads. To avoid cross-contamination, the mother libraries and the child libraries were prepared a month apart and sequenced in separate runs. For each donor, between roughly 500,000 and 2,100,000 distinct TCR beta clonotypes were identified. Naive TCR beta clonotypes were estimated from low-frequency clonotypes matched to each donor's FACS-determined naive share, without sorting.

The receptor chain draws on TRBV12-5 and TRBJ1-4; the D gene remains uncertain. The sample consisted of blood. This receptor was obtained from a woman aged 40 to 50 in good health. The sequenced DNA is TGTGCTAGTGGTTTGGACAGAAAGAATGAAAAACTGTTTTTT. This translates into CASGLDRKNEKLFF.